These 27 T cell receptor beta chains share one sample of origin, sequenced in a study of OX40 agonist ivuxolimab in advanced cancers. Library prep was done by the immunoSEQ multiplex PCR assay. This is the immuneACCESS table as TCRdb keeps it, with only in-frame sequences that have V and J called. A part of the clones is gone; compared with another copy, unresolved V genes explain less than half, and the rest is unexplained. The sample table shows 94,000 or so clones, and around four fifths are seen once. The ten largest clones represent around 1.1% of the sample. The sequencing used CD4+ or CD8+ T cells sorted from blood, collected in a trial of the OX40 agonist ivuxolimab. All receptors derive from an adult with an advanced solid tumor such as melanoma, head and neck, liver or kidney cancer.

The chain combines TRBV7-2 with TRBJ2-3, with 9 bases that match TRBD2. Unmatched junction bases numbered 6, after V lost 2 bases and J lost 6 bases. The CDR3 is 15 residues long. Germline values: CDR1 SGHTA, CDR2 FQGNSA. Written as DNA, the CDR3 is TGTGCCAGCAGCTTACCGCGGGGGGGCCGGGATACGCAGTATTTT. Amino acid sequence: CASSLPRGGRDTQYF.

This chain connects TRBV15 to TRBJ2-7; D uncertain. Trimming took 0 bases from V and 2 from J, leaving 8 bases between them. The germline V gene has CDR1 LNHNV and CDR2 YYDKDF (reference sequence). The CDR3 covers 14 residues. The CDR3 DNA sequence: TGTGCCACCAGCAGAGATCAGCAGGCCTACGAGCAGTACTTC. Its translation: CATSRDQQAYEQYF.

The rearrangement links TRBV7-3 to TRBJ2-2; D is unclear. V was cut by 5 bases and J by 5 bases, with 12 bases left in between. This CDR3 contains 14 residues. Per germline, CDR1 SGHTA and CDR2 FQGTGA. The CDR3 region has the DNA TGTGCCAGCAGCCCTCAAGTTGCTACCGGGGAGCTGTTTTTT. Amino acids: CASSPQVATGELFF. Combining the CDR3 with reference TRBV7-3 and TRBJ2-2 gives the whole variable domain GAGVSQTPSNKVTEKGKYVELRCDPISGHTALYWYRQSLGQGPEFLIYFQGTGAADDSGLPNDRFFAVRPEGSVSTLKIQRTERGDSAVYLCASSPQVATGELFFGEGSRLTVL.

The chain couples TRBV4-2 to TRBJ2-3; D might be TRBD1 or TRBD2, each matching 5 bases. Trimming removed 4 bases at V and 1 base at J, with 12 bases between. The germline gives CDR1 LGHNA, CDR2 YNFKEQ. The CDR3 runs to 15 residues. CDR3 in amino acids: CASSRTGTRTDTQYF. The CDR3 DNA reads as TGTGCCAGCAGCCGAACCGGGACCCGCACAGATACGCAGTATTTT.

CDR3 sequence reads: CASSFGTSGGGYNEQFF. In nucleotides, the CDR3 is TGCGCCAGCAGCTTTGGGACTAGCGGGGGAGGCTACAATGAGCAGTTCTTC. The chain carries TRBV5-1 and TRBJ2-1; 14 bases match TRBD2. Trimming at V came to 2 bases and at J to 3 bases, leaving 4 bases not matched to a gene. From germline, CDR1 is SGHRS and CDR2 YFSETQ. The CDR3 extends over 17 amino acids.

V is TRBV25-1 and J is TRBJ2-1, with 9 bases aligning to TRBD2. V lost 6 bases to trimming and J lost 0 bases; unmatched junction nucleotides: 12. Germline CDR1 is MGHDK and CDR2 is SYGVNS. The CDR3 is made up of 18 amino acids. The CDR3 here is CASSPEVGRGGSYNEQFF. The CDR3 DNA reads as TGTGCCAGCAGCCCCGAGGTGGGGCGGGGGGGCTCCTACAATGAGCAGTTCTTC.

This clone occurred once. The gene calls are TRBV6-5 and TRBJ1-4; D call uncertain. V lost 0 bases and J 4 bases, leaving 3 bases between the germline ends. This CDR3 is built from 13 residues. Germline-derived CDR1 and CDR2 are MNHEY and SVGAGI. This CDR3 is CASSYSNNEKLFF. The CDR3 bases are TGTGCCAGCAGTTACTCGAATAATGAAAAACTGTTTTTT.

The CDR3 DNA reads as TGTGCTAGTGGTTTGGTACCGCCAGGGCAGGCGGACACCATATATTTT. This gives the protein CASGLVPPGQADTIYF. This sequence joins TRBV12-5 and TRBJ1-3, with D maybe TRBD1 (5 bases). V was clipped by 0 bases and J by 8 bases, with 17 bases between them. The length of the CDR3 is 16 residues. From germline, CDR1 is LGHNT and CDR2 FRNRAP.

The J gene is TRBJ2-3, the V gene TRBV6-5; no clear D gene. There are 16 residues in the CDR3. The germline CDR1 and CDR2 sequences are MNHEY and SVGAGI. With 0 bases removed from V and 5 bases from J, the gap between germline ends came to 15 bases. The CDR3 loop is CASSYSALWAKDTQYF. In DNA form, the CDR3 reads TGTGCCAGCAGTTACTCTGCACTTTGGGCAAAAGATACGCAGTATTTT.

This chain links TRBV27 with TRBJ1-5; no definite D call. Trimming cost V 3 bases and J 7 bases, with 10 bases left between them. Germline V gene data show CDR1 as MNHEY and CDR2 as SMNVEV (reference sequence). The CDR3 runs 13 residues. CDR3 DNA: TGTGCCAGCAGTTTCTTCCAGTCCCAGCCCCAGCATTTT. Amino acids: CASSFFQSQPQHF.

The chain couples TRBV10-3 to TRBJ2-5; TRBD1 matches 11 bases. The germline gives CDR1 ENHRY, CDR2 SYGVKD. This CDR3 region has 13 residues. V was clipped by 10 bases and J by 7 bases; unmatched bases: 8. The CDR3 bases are TGTGCCACCCTCGATGGACAGGGGGCGACCCAGTACTTC. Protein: CATLDGQGATQYF.

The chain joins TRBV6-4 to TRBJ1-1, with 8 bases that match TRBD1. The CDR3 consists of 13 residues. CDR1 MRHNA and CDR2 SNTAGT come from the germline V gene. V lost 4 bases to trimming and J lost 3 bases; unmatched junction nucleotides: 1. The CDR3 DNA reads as TGTGCCAGCAGTGTGGACAGGGACACTGAAGCTTTCTTT. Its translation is CASSVDRDTEAFF.

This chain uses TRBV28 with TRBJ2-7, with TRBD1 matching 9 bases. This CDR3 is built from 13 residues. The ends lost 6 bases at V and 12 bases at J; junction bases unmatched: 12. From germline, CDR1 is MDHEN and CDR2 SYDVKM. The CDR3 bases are TGTGCCAGCAGCGAGTACGGGACAGGGCGGACGTACGTC. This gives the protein CASSEYGTGRTYV.

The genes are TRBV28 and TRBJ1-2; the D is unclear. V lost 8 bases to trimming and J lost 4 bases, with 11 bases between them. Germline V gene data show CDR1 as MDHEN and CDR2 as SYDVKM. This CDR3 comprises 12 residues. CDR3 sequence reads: CASALIGYGYTF. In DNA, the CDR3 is TGTGCCAGCGCGTTGATCGGCTATGGCTACACCTTC.

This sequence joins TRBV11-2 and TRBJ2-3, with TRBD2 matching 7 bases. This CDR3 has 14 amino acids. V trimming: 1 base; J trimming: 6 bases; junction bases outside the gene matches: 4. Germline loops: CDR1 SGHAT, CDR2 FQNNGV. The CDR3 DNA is TGTGCCAGCAGCTTAGTGGGAGGGACGGATACGCAGTATTTT. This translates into CASSLVGGTDTQYF.

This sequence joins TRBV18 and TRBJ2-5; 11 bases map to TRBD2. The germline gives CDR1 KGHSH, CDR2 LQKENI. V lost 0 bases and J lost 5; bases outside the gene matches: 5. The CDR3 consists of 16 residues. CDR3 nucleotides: TGTGCCAGCTCACCACCTGGGACTAGCGGTGGGGAGACCCAGTACTTC. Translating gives CASSPPGTSGGETQYF.

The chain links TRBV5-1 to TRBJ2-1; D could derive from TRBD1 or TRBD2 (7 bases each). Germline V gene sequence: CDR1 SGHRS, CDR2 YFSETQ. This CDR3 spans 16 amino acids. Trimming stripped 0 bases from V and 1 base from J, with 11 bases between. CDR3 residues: CASSLGQGGSYNEQFF. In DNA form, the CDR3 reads TGCGCCAGCAGCTTGGGACAGGGAGGGTCCTACAATGAGCAGTTCTTC.

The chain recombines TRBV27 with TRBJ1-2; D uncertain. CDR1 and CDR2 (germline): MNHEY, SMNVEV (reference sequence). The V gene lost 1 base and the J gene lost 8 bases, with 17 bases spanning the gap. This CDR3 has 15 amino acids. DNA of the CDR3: TGTGCCAGCAGTTTATTTGGGGAGAGCATGTGGGGCTACACCTTC. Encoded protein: CASSLFGESMWGYTF.

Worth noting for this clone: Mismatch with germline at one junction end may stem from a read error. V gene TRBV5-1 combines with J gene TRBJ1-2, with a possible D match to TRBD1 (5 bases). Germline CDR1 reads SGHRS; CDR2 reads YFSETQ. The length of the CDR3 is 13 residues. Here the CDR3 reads CAGSLVQGDGYTF. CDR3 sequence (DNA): TGCGCCGGCAGCTTGGTTCAGGGAGATGGCTACACCTTC.

The CDR3 loop reads CASSFTGGSNYGYTF. The CDR3 DNA sequence: TGTGCCAGCAGCTTCACAGGGGGATCTAACTATGGCTACACCTTC. The chain couples TRBV7-9 to TRBJ1-2; 8 nucleotides agree with TRBD1. This CDR3 region has 15 residues. From germline, CDR1 is SEHNR and CDR2 FQNEAQ (reference sequence). The J segment lost 0 bases and the V segment lost 3 bases, leaving 3 bases of the junction unmatched.

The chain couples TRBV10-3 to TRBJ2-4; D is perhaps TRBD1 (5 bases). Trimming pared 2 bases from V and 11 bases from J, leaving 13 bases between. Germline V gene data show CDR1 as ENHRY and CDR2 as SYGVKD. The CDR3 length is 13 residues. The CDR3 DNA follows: TGTGCCATCAGTGAGGAGGTTTTAGGGGTTCAGTACTTC. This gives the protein CAISEEVLGVQYF.

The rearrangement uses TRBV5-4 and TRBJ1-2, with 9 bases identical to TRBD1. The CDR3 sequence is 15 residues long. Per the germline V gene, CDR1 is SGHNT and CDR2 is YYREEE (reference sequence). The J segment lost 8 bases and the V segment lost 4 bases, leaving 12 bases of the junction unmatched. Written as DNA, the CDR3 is TGTGCCAGCAGCGGGCGGACAGGGGAGATGGGAGGCTACACCTTC. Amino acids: CASSGRTGEMGGYTF.

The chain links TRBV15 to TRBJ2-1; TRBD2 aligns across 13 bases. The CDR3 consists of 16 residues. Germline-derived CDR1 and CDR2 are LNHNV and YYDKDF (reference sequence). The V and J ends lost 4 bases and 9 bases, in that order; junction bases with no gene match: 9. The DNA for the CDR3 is TGTGCCACCAGCACCTCTACTAGCGGGGGGGCGGTTGAGCAGTTCTTC. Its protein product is CATSTSTSGGAVEQFF.

The CDR3 sequence is CAWSFQGVLNTEAFF. DNA of the CDR3: TGTGCCTGGAGCTTCCAGGGGGTCCTGAACACTGAAGCTTTCTTT. The chain carries TRBV30 and TRBJ1-1, with 7 bases aligning to TRBD1. CDR3 length: 15 amino acids. Per germline, CDR1 GTSNPN and CDR2 SVGIG (reference sequence). V was clipped by 3 bases and J by 0 bases; unmatched bases: 7.

Here the CDR3 reads CASSLYLPGGGLGYTF. CDR3 bases: TGTGCCAGCAGCTTGTATCTCCCAGGAGGAGGGCTTGGCTACACCTTC. The chain joins TRBV5-8 to TRBJ1-2; the D is unclear. V lost 1 base, J lost 7 bases, and 20 bases lay in between. The CDR3 runs to 16 residues. Per the germline V gene, CDR1 is SGHTS and CDR2 is YDEGEE.

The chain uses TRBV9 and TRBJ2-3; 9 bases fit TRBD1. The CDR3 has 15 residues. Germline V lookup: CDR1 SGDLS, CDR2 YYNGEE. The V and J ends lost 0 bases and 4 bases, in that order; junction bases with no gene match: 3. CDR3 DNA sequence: TGTGCCAGCAGCGTAGAGACAGGGGGTCCAGATACGCAGTATTTT. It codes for CASSVETGGPDTQYF.

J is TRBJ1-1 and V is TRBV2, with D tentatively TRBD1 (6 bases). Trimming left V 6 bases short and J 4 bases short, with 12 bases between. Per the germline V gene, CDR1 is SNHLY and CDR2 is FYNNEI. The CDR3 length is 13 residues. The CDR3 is CASSKEGGTEAFF. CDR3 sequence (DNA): TGTGCCAGCAGCAAGGAAGGGGGCACTGAAGCTTTCTTT.